The 32 T cell receptor beta chains given below trace back to one sample, sequenced in a study of T-cell reconstitution after alpha-beta-depleted transplantation in children. This sample's TCRbeta library carried unique molecular identifier barcodes. TCRdb redid the calling of the PCR reads with MiXCR, one entry per CDR3 protein. The sample comprises around 78,000 distinct CDR3 sequences, 7% to 8% of which are singletons, and approximately 2.3% rests with the top ten. The sample was PBMCs from the stem cell graft donor, taken from the stem cell graft. Source of these receptors: a human donor who donated a stem cell graft to a child with acute lymphoblastic leukemia.

This clonotype was found many times. The V and J genes are TRBV4-3 and TRBJ1-2; D possibly corresponds to TRBD1 (5 bases). The germline V and J ends were trimmed by 0 bases and 1 base, with 12 bases remaining between them. The CDR3 runs to 16 residues. CDR1 and CDR2 (germline): LGHNA, YSLEER. The CDR3 here is CASSQDEWGYNYGYTF. CDR3 sequence (DNA): TGCGCCAGCAGCCAAGATGAGTGGGGGTATAACTATGGCTACACCTTC.

Ten or more counts support this clonotype. The V and J genes are TRBV12-3 or TRBV12-4 and TRBJ1-1, with no clear D. Trimming took 3 bases from V and 1 from J, leaving 6 bases between them. CDR3 length: 13 amino acids. The CDR3 protein is CASSFRTNTEAFF. The CDR3 DNA reads TGTGCCAGCAGTTTCAGGACGAACACTGAAGCTTTCTTT.

In this sample, this clonotype turned up many times. The CDR3 here is CSVVGNTGELFF. As DNA, the CDR3 is TGCAGCGTTGTAGGGAACACCGGGGAGCTGTTTTTT. The chain links TRBV29-1 to TRBJ2-2; D unclear. The germline V gene encodes CDR1 SQVTM and CDR2 ANQGSEA. V lost 4 bases and J 1 base, leaving 4 bases between the germline ends. The CDR3 is 12 residues long.

The V call is TRBV7-9, the J call TRBJ2-3; D possibly corresponds to TRBD1 (6 bases). The germline V gene has CDR1 SEHNR and CDR2 FQNEAQ (reference sequence). The V end lost 5 bases, the J end lost 8 bases, and 11 bases lay between the germline ends. The CDR3 covers 12 residues. CDR3 amino acids: CASSVIGGTQYF. The CDR3 DNA reads as TGTGCCAGCAGCGTTATAGGGGGTACGCAGTATTTT.

This clonotype was counted many times. The chain carries TRBV5-5 and TRBJ2-7; no clear D. The V gene's germline CDR1 is SGHKS and CDR2 YYEKEE (reference sequence). The CDR3 has 11 residues. Between the trimmed V and J ends, which lost 0 bases and 5 bases, there was a span of 3 bases. The CDR3 region is CASSLDHEQYF. CDR3 bases: TGTGCCAGCAGCTTGGACCACGAGCAGTACTTC.

In this sample, this clonotype turned up many times. The gene calls are TRBV29-1 and TRBJ2-7; D is perhaps TRBD2 (7 bases). Deletions cut 7 bases from V and 5 bases from J, with 18 bases between. The CDR3 has 13 residues. Germline V CDR1 and CDR2: SQVTM, ANQGSEA. The CDR3: CSAAVGGPDEQYF. The CDR3, as DNA: TGCAGCGCTGCAGTGGGGGGGCCAGACGAGCAGTACTTC.

This clonotype was counted ten times or more. The CDR3 region is CASSLRAWGRDTQYF. CDR3 sequence (DNA): TGTGCCAGCAGCTTAAGGGCGTGGGGTCGGGATACGCAGTATTTT. The rearrangement joins TRBV7-6 to TRBJ2-3; no firm D call. The CDR3 is 15 residues long. Germline V gene data show CDR1 as SGHVS and CDR2 as FNYEAQ. The V and J ends lost 2 bases and 6 bases respectively, with 15 bases between them.

This clonotype was detected a few times. The chain joins TRBV6-2 or TRBV6-3 to TRBJ2-3, with 16 nucleotides matching TRBD2. The CDR3 is 19 amino acids. With 3 bases clipped from V and 2 bases from J, the junction kept 8 bases outside the gene matches. The germline CDR1 and CDR2 sequences are MNHEY and SVGEGT. CDR3 nucleotide sequence: TGTGCCAGCAGTTATGCCGGGACTAGCGGGGGGGGGACCACAGATACGCAGTATTTT. The encoded protein is CASSYAGTSGGGTTDTQYF.

The rearrangement uses TRBV5-1 and TRBJ1-2; D uncertain. Trimming removed 1 base from V and 4 bases from J, with 8 bases in between. The germline CDR1 and CDR2 sequences are SGHRS and YFSETQ. The CDR3 sequence is 13 residues long. CDR3 region: CASSLTASYGYTF. The CDR3 coding sequence is TGCGCCAGCAGCTTGACTGCGTCCTATGGCTACACCTTC. Based on the CDR3 plus reference TRBV5-1 and TRBJ1-2, the full variable domain is KAGVTQTPRYLIKTRGQQVTLSCSPISGHRSVSWYQQTPGQGLQFLFEYFSETQRNKGNFPGRFSGRQFSNSRSEMNVSTLELGDSALYLCASSLTASYGYTFGSGTRLTVV.

The chain couples TRBV6-1 to TRBJ1-6; weak D call: TRBD1 (6 bases). The V gene's germline CDR1 is MNHNS and CDR2 SASEGT. Deletions cut 5 bases from V and 5 bases from J, with 13 bases between. This CDR3 is built from 15 residues. Written as DNA, the CDR3 is TGTGCCAGCAGTCTTCAACAGGGAAATAATTCACCCCTCCACTTT. Its translation: CASSLQQGNNSPLHF.

The table lists this clonotype with many counts. The V and J genes are TRBV6-5 and TRBJ2-1; D is tentatively TRBD1 or TRBD2 (5 bases each). Trimming pared 2 bases from V and 2 bases from J, leaving 13 bases between. The CDR3 totals 16 residues. The germline gives CDR1 MNHEY, CDR2 SVGAGI. The DNA of the CDR3 is TGTGCCAGCAGTTACGGGCCTGGGGGTGCCTACAATGAGCAGTTCTTC. This sequence encodes CASSYGPGGAYNEQFF.

The chain carries TRBV2 and TRBJ2-5, with 8 bases that match TRBD2. The CDR3 runs to 13 residues. The V segment lost 3 bases and the J segment 5 bases; nucleotides outside the gene matches: 2. Germline V CDR1 and CDR2: SNHLY, FYNNEI. Here the CDR3 reads CASSDTGGETQYF. The CDR3 DNA sequence: TGTGCCAGCAGTGATACGGGGGGGGAGACCCAGTACTTC.

This clonotype has at least ten counts. The chain links TRBV4-3 to TRBJ1-2; TRBD1 aligns across 11 bases. Trimming removed 4 bases from V and 8 bases from J; junction bases left unmatched: 6. The CDR3 runs to 14 residues. Germline loops: CDR1 LGHNA, CDR2 YSLEER. The CDR3 DNA reads TGCGCCAGCAGCCCGGACAGGGGGCGGAAGGGCTACACCTTC. This sequence encodes CASSPDRGRKGYTF.

This clonotype was observed at least ten times. This rearrangement joins TRBV12-3 or TRBV12-4 to TRBJ2-2; no firm D call. CDR3 length: 14 amino acids. V was clipped by 6 bases and J by 4 bases, with 12 bases between them. CDR3 sequence: CASSPASVTGELFF. The CDR3 bases are TGTGCCAGCAGCCCCGCCTCGGTCACCGGGGAGCTGTTTTTT.

This clonotype has a handful of counts. The CDR3 loop reads CASSSTPGQGLYEQYF. For the CDR3, the DNA is TGTGCCAGCAGTTCAACTCCGGGACAGGGGCTGTACGAGCAGTACTTC. V gene TRBV27 combines with J gene TRBJ2-7; the match to TRBD1 covers 10 bases. Germline assignment: CDR1 MNHEY and CDR2 SMNVEV (reference sequence). The CDR3 has 16 residues. The J segment lost 4 bases and the V segment lost 4 bases, leaving 10 bases of the junction unmatched.

This clonotype was seen repeatedly, ten times or more. The gene calls are TRBV11-3 and TRBJ2-7, with 10 nucleotides matching TRBD2. The ends lost 1 base at V and 6 bases at J; junction bases unmatched: 18. This CDR3 is 19 amino acids long. From germline, CDR1 is SGHNT and CDR2 YENEEA. The CDR3 DNA sequence: TGTGCCAGCAGCTTAGGGGTCCTAGCGGGGGTTCGGCCTCCTTCCGAGCAGTACTTC. Amino acid sequence: CASSLGVLAGVRPPSEQYF.

This clonotype was recorded at least ten times. This chain joins TRBV7-3 and TRBJ1-1, with no clear D. CDR1 and CDR2 from the germline V gene are SGHTA and FQGTGA. This CDR3 comprises 15 residues. Trimming left V 1 base short and J 0 bases short, with 9 bases between. In nucleotides, the CDR3 is TGTGCCAGCAGCTTAAACCCGGGTATGAACACTGAAGCTTTCTTT. It specifies CASSLNPGMNTEAFF.

This clonotype was picked up many times. The chain joins TRBV5-1 to TRBJ2-2; TRBD2 aligns across 9 bases. J was trimmed by 1 base and V by 0 bases; bases with no gene match: 1. CDR1 and CDR2 from the germline V gene are SGHRS and YFSETQ. The length of the CDR3 is 16 residues. The CDR3 DNA reads TGCGCCAGCAGCTTGGTAGCGGGAGTGAACACCGGGGAGCTGTTTTTT. The encoded protein is CASSLVAGVNTGELFF.

At least ten counts were recorded for this clonotype. This chain joins TRBV7-9 and TRBJ2-7; tentative D call: TRBD2 (5 bases). With 5 bases removed from V and 5 bases from J, the gap between germline ends came to 16 bases. Germline loops: CDR1 SEHNR, CDR2 FQNEAQ (reference sequence). There are 14 residues in the CDR3. CDR3 sequence reads: CASSPPADLNEQYF. DNA for the CDR3: TGTGCCAGCAGCCCCCCAGCGGACCTTAACGAGCAGTACTTC.

This clonotype has a count of ten or more. V gene TRBV4-2 combines with J gene TRBJ2-7, with D possibly being TRBD2 (6 bases). Trimming left V 0 bases short and J 3 bases short, with 18 bases between. The CDR3 extends over 17 amino acids. Germline CDR1 reads LGHNA; CDR2 reads YNFKEQ. As DNA, the CDR3 is TGTGCCAGCAGCCAAGAGGGAGCTGGCGGGGCCTACTACGAGCAGTACTTC. Residues: CASSQEGAGGAYYEQYF.

This clonotype was observed at least ten times. The V and J genes are TRBV19 and TRBJ1-1; D gene unclear. The V end lost 3 bases, the J end lost 7 bases, and 18 bases lay between the germline ends. Germline V gene lookup returns CDR1 LNHDA and CDR2 SQIVND (reference sequence). This CDR3 contains 15 residues. The CDR3 loop is CASSMGLSAHSEAFF. The CDR3 bases are TGTGCCAGTAGTATGGGCCTTTCGGCCCACAGTGAAGCTTTCTTT.

This clonotype was counted at least ten times. The rearrangement joins TRBV10-3 to TRBJ1-6, with a weak D call TRBD1 (5 bases). The V gene's germline CDR1 is ENHRY and CDR2 SYGVKD. The V gene lost 6 bases and the J gene lost 7 bases, with 10 bases spanning the gap. This CDR3 is built from 13 residues. Here the CDR3 DNA reads TGTGCCATCAGCCGGGACGGCAATTCACCCCTCCACTTT. It yields the protein CAISRDGNSPLHF.

This clonotype has at least ten counts. The chain employs TRBV5-1 and TRBJ1-1; no reliable D call. The length of the CDR3 is 15 residues. Trimming took off 0 bases at V and 0 bases at J, with 9 bases between the two ends. Germline V lookup: CDR1 SGHRS, CDR2 YFSETQ. The CDR3 nucleotides read TGCGCCAGCAGCTTGGCCCTAGAGATGAACACTGAAGCTTTCTTT. Amino acids: CASSLALEMNTEAFF.

The chain uses TRBV12-3 or TRBV12-4 and TRBJ2-3; D gene uncertain. Trimming cost V 3 bases and J 4 bases, with 8 bases left between them. CDR3 length: 13 amino acids. DNA for the CDR3: TGTGCCAGCAGTTTCAGAGCGTCAGATACGCAGTATTTT. It encodes CASSFRASDTQYF.

This clonotype was seen many times. The rearrangement joins TRBV25-1 to TRBJ1-2; 7 bases align to TRBD1. The CDR3 length is 18 residues. Trimming at V came to 5 bases and at J to 0 bases, leaving 15 bases not matched to a gene. Looked up from germline, CDR1 is MGHDK and CDR2 is SYGVNS. CDR3 bases: TGTGCCAGCAGTCCTCGCCCCCCACAGGGGACAACTAACTATGGCTACACCTTC. Translation: CASSPRPPQGTTNYGYTF.

This chain uses TRBV6-5 with TRBJ2-3; 7 bases are a match to TRBD2. After removal of 0 bases from V and 2 bases from J, the junction contained 11 bases not matched to a gene. Germline assignment: CDR1 MNHEY and CDR2 SVGAGI. The CDR3 is 18 residues long. The CDR3 DNA reads as TGTGCCAGCAGTTACTCGAGGTTACTAGCGAGTTTCACAGATACGCAGTATTTT. Protein product: CASSYSRLLASFTDTQYF.

This clonotype has a count of ten or more. The V call is TRBV6-1, the J call TRBJ1-1; 8 bases fit TRBD1. V was clipped by 6 bases and J by 4 bases; unmatched bases: 4. CDR3 length: 13 amino acids. CDR1 and CDR2 (germline): MNHNS, SASEGT. In nucleotides, the CDR3 is TGTGCCAGCAGGGACAGGGCTGGCACTGAAGCTTTCTTT. Its translation is CASRDRAGTEAFF.

This clonotype was seen a few times. The J gene is TRBJ2-2, the V gene TRBV11-2; D uncertain. The CDR3 is made up of 13 amino acids. Germline CDR1 is SGHAT and CDR2 is FQNNGV. Trimming shortened V by 4 bases and J by 5 bases, and 8 bases separated the two germline ends. CDR3 loop: CASSSKITGELFF. As DNA, the CDR3 is TGTGCCAGCAGCTCGAAGATAACCGGGGAGCTGTTTTTT. Full variable domain (missing parts from reference TRBV11-2 and TRBJ2-2): EAGVAQSPRYKIIEKRQSVAFWCNPISGHATLYWYQQILGQGPKLLIQFQNNGVVDDSQLPKDRFSAERLKGVDSTLKIQPAKLEDSAVYLCASSSKITGELFFGEGSRLTVL.

The chain couples TRBV20-1 to TRBJ1-5; 11 bases align to TRBD1. The CDR3 is 14 amino acids. From germline, CDR1 is DFQATT and CDR2 SNEGSKA (reference sequence). With 6 bases clipped from V and 7 bases from J, the junction kept 8 bases outside the gene matches. The CDR3: CSAQGQGARQPQHF. The DNA for the CDR3 is TGCAGTGCACAAGGACAGGGGGCTCGACAGCCCCAGCATTTT.

The CDR3: CSVEKWTANYGYTF. CDR3 in DNA: TGCAGCGTTGAAAAATGGACAGCCAACTATGGCTACACCTTC. The chain combines TRBV29-1 with TRBJ1-2; D is possibly TRBD1 (6 bases). Germline V lookup: CDR1 SQVTM, CDR2 ANQGSEA. There are 14 residues in the CDR3. With 2 bases removed from V and 2 bases from J, the gap between germline ends came to 12 bases. The whole variable domain, filled in from reference TRBV29-1 and TRBJ1-2, reads SAVISQKPSRDICQRGTSLTIQCQVDSQVTMMFWYRQQPGQSLTLIATANQGSEATYESGFVIDKFPISRPNLTFSTLTVSNMSPEDSSIYLCSVEKWTANYGYTFGSGTRLTVV.

There are many counts of this clonotype. The junction and the germline gene differ at one end; a read error may be behind it. The chain joins TRBV27 to TRBJ2-7, with 9 bases matching TRBD2. Looked up from germline, CDR1 is MNHEY and CDR2 is SMNVEV (reference sequence). The CDR3 sequence is 14 residues long. The CDR3 nucleotides are TGTGCCAGCAGTTACCTAGCGGGGCCCTACGAGCAGTATTTC. It encodes CASSYLAGPYEQYF.

This clonotype was picked up a small number of times. CDR3: CSARDQQGYNEQFF. In DNA, the CDR3 is TGCAGTGCTAGAGATCAGCAGGGGTACAATGAGCAGTTCTTC. The chain has TRBV20-1 and TRBJ2-1; a weak D match, TRBD1 (6 bases). V was trimmed by 0 bases and J by 4 bases, leaving 10 bases between them. The CDR3 runs to 14 residues. Germline CDR1 and CDR2: DFQATT and SNEGSKA (reference sequence).